This section outlines one T cell receptor beta chain sequence together with its context. Participant reports of clinical history set cohort assignment. Each recovered donor of Cohort 3 presented with two negative PCRs, clearance, or symptom resolution. This sample stems from a study of blood T cell repertoires in COVID-19. Across the whole study: PBMCs, B-cell-depleted T cells, or T cells provided the cDNA or gDNA that made up the material.

Under the authors' procedure: Counts of nucleated cells, estimated from reference gene primer amplification, were obtained. Repertoires were generated with immunoSEQ multiplex PCR, while TCRdb's copy carries only in-frame clones and drops some. V, J and clone size were drawn from that table, and D and trimming were deduced from the DNA. The table shows 400,000 to 450,000 clones, with around 87% occurring only once. The sequencing input was PBMCs or T cells enriched from blood (not recorded which). This receptor was taken from a man aged 25 to 45 who had recovered from COVID-19.

The CDR3, as DNA: TGCGCCAGCAGCAGCACGGGACAGGGGGCGTTAATTCCCTATGGCTACACCTTC. Residues: CASSSTGQGALIPYGYTF. The chain uses TRBV5-1 and TRBJ1-2, with 12 bases that match TRBD1. The junction had 14 bases not matched to a gene; V was cut back by 4 bases and J by 4 bases. Germline CDR1 is SGHRS and CDR2 is YFSETQ. This CDR3 region has 18 residues.